The clone carrying this T cell receptor (beta chain) came up a few times. Its antigen is still unknown. Study processing details: Across clinicopathological groups, CDR3 differences served as the basis for building a distant-metastasis classifier for papillary thyroid cancer. TCRdb re-called clones via MiXCR from the PCR reads. In this record, the V and J calls reflect TCRdb's handling and not the investigators' own analysis. The sample consists of 25,000 to 35,000 clones, under 30% of them appearing once. The data derive from a study of metastatic and nonmetastatic thyroid tumors. Study summary: The comparison covered peripheral blood and tumor or nodule tissue in malignant and benign thyroid patients. Study results and limitations: Across blood and tumor, TCR beta diversity in malignant thyroid tumors was reportedly significantly higher than in benign nodules.

The length of the CDR3 is 14 residues. Germline V lookup: CDR1 SNHLY, CDR2 FYNNEI. V dropped 7 bases and J dropped 4; count of bases not matched to a gene: 10. No patient received treatment before thyroid surgery. The rearrangement joins TRBV2 to TRBJ2-7, with 7 bases fitting TRBD1. The sample consisted of blood. This clonotype was obtained from a female donor with papillary thyroid cancer or a benign thyroid nodule (not recorded which). Some clones in this sample may be carry-over from other donors' samples. The CDR3 nucleotides are TGTGCCAGCAATTTCGAAGGGGGCCTTTACGAGCAGTACTTC. This codes for CASNFEGGLYEQYF. Together with reference TRBV2 and TRBJ2-7, the CDR3 gives the full variable domain: EPEVTQTPSHQVTQMGQEVILRCVPISNHLYFYWYRQILGQKVEFLVSFYNNEISEKSEIFDDQFSVERPDGSNFTLKIRSTKLEDSAMYFCASNFEGGLYEQYFGPGTRLTVT.